This entry concerns a single TCR beta chain. TCRdb's copy holds only in-frame clones and misses some; the assay was immunoSEQ multiplex PCR. This sample yields a few hundred thousand clones, of which 90% are seen a single time; 2.1% belongs to the top ten. CDR1 is SGHDT and CDR2 is YYEEEE in the germline V gene. Between the trimmed V and J ends, which lost 3 bases and 4 bases, there was a span of 11 bases. The CDR3 is made up of 13 amino acids. These data originate in a study of blood T cell repertoires in COVID-19. The chain recombines TRBV5-6 with TRBJ2-7, with a possible D match to TRBD2 (5 bases). The receptor was derived from a woman aged 55-70 years with COVID-19, enrolled during active disease. Material: peripheral blood. The CDR3 region is CASSSSPSYEQYF. The DNA of the CDR3 is TGTGCCAGCAGCTCTAGCCCCTCATACGAGCAGTACTTC.